This is a list of T cell receptor beta chains from one sample in a study of cytomegalovirus exposure and HLA in healthy donors. The protocol was immunoSEQ multiplex PCR, while the TCRdb copy is restricted to in-frame clones and leaves out a portion. Among more than 100,000 clones listed, around 85% were seen once. Material: PBMCs. Receptor source: a man aged 25 to 40 in good health and CMV-seronegative. Both conserved end residues are part of each CDR3. Size is stated for part of the rows, as once, few or many counts, or as a class when the clone is expanded.

clone size	V gene	J gene	CDR3 protein
-	TRBV6-5	TRBJ1-2	CASRKGQGPTYGYTF
-	TRBV5-1	TRBJ1-6	CASSLMTGGWNSPLHF
few	TRBV6-5	TRBJ1-5	CASSSDREVTPQHF
-	TRBV20-1	TRBJ1-2	CSAREEGCTF
-	TRBV7-9	TRBJ1-5	CASSLVGQGKWGNQPQHF
-	TRBV4-1	TRBJ2-1	CASSQYYNEQFF
-	TRBV6-5	TRBJ2-2	CASGWTGGPGELFF
-	TRBV30	TRBJ1-2	CAWSLRFYGYTF
-	TRBV7-9	TRBJ2-7	CASSEGSRAYEQYF
-	TRBV11-2	TRBJ2-3	CASSLGGGPDTQYF
few	TRBV28	TRBJ2-5	CASSPQDGYQETQYF
few	TRBV29-1	TRBJ1-1	CSVEGSAGRYTEAFF
-	TRBV5-4	TRBJ1-4	CASSLVVVGGANEKLFF
-	TRBV5-1	TRBJ2-7	CASGRDLSYEQYF
-	TRBV5-6	TRBJ1-1	CASSERGLPGPEAFF
-	TRBV6-5	TRBJ1-1	CASIRGGTATTEAFF
-	TRBV7-9	TRBJ2-7	CASSLGDRVYEQYF
-	TRBV4-3	TRBJ1-3	CASSQDGSRPGNTIYF
few	TRBV30	TRBJ1-3	CAWSVIQQDTIYF
-	TRBV2	TRBJ2-2	CASSEGLAGGFTGELFF
-	TRBV11-3	TRBJ1-5	CASRGQPQHF